There are a few counts of the clone carrying this TCR beta chain. This record belongs to a study of glioma-infiltrating T cells. Overall study context: Glioma patients had dexamethasone for six or fewer days before surgery.

TCR alpha and beta CDR3 regions were amplified from RNA using iRepertoire nested multiplex PCR. TCRdb recomputed calls from the multiplex PCR reads with MiXCR, one row per CDR3 protein. The sample includes roughly 350,000 distinct CDR3 sequences, 41% of them seen just once. Trimming cost V 6 bases and J 1 base; bases outside gene matches: 15. Germline V gene data show CDR1 as SGHTA and CDR2 as FQGNSA. CDR3 size: 17 residues. The genes are TRBV7-2 and TRBJ2-7; 7 bases agree with TRBD2. The clonotype originates from a human donor with low-grade glioma or glioblastoma, undergoing nonglioma brain surgery, or in good health (not recorded which). The specimen was glioma tissue, nonneoplastic brain tissue, or PBMCs (not recorded which). CDR3 sequence reads: CASSTTSVPRTSYEQYF. The CDR3 nucleotides read TGTGCCAGCAGTACTACTAGCGTACCAAGGACGTCCTACGAGCAGTACTTC.